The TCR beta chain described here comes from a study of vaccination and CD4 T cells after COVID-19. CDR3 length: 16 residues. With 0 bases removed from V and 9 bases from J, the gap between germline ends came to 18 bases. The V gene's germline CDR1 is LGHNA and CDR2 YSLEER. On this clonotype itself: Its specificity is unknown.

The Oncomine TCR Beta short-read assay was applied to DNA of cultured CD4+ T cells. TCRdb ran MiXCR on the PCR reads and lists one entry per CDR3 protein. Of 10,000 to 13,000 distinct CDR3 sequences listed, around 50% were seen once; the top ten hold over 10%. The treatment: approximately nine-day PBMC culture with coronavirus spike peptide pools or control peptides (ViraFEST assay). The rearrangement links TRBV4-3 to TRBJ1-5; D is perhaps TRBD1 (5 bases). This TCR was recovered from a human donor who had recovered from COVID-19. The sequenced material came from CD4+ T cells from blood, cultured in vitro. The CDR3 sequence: CASSQDEGPGTRPQHF. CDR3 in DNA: TGCGCCAGCAGCCAAGACGAGGGACCGGGGACTCGGCCCCAGCATTTT.